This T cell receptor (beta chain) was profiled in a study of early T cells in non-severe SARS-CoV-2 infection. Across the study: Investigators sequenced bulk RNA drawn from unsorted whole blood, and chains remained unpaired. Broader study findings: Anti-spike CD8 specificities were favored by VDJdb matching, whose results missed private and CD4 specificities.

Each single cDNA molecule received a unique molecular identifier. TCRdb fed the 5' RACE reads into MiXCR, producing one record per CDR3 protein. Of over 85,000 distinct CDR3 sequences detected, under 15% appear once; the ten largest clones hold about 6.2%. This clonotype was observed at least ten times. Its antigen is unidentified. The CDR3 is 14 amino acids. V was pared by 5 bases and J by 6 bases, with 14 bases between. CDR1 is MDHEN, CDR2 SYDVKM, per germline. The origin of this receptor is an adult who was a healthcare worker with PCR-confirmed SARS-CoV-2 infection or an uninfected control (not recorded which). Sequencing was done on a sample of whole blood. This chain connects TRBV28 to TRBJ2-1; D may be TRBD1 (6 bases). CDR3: CASSHGTLLNEQFF. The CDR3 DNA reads TGTGCCAGCAGTCATGGGACATTGCTCAATGAGCAGTTCTTC.